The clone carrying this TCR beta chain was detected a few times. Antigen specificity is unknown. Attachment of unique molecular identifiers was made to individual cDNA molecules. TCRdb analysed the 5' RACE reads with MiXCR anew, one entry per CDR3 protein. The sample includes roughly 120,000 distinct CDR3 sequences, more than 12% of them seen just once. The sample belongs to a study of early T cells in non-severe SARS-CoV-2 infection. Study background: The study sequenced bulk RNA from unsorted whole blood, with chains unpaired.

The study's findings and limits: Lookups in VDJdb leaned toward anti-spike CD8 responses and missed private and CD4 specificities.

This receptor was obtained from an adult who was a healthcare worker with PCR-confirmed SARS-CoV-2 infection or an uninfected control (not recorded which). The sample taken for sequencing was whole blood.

Here the CDR3 reads CASSVTQNPYGYTF. CDR3 in DNA: TGTGCCAGCAGCGTTACACAGAACCCCTATGGCTACACCTTC. The V call is TRBV7-8, the J call TRBJ1-2; D is unclear. Germline CDR1 is SGHVS and CDR2 is FQNEAQ. The V gene lost 5 bases and the J gene lost 4 bases, with 14 bases spanning the gap. The CDR3 length is 14 residues.